A selection of T cell receptor beta chains follows, all from one sample in a study of beta chain features in type 1 diabetes. Method: immunoSEQ multiplex PCR; TCRdb's copy keeps in-frame clones and lacks some. The sample holds under 300,000 clones, 20% to 25% seen once. The specimen was naive CD4+ T cells from blood. Every receptor here comes from a woman aged 25 to 39 with type 1 diabetes. Each CDR3 is given with its conserved first and last residue. Each record gives: clone size, V gene, D gene, J gene, CDR3 DNA, CDR3 protein. D genes are given only for firm matches. Some rows mark clone size as missing; the rest say once, few, many or name a class of expanded clone.

few,TRBV2,-,TRBJ2-1,TGTGCCAGCAGAGCACTAGCAAATGAGCAGTTCTTC,CASRALANEQFF
few,TRBV5-6,TRBD2,TRBJ2-1,TGTGCCAGCAGAAATTTGACTAGCGGGAGTGAGCAGTTCTTC,CASRNLTSGSEQFF
few,TRBV30,TRBD1,TRBJ1-5,TGTGCCTGGAGTGAGGGACAGGGTAGCAATCAGCCCCAGCATTTT,CAWSEGQGSNQPQHF
few,TRBV20-1,-,TRBJ1-1,TGCAGTGCATCAGGGGATACTGAAGCTTTCTTT,CSASGDTEAFF
once,TRBV7-3,TRBD1,TRBJ2-3,TGTGCCAGCAGCAGTCAGGGGGGCACAGATACGCAGTATTTT,CASSSQGGTDTQYF
few,TRBV4-1,TRBD1,TRBJ2-2,TGCGCCAGCAGCCAAGATGTTCGGATCAGGGGGACCGGGGAGCTGTTTTTT,CASSQDVRIRGTGELFF
once,TRBV9,-,TRBJ1-1,TGTGCCAGCAGCGTGGACATAAACACTGAAGCTTTCTTT,CASSVDINTEAFF
-,TRBV30,-,TRBJ1-2,TGTGCCTGGAATATGGGCCTCTATGGCTACACCTTC,CAWNMGLYGYTF
-,TRBV4-1,TRBD2,TRBJ2-5,TGCGCCAGCAGCCAAGTAGGCCTAGCGGGAGTGGAGACCCAGTACTTC,CASSQVGLAGVETQYF
-,TRBV18,TRBD1,TRBJ2-5,TGTGCCAGCTCACCAGACAGGGGCGGGACCCAGTACTTC,CASSPDRGGTQYF
-,TRBV5-1,-,TRBJ2-5,TGCGCCAGCAGCTGGACAGAACAAGAGACCCAGTACTTC,CASSWTEQETQYF
few,TRBV27,TRBD1,TRBJ1-1,TGTGCCAGCGGCCGGGACAGGGCCACTGAAGCTTTCTTT,CASGRDRATEAFF
-,TRBV6-1,TRBD2,TRBJ2-2,TGTGCCAGCAAGGGACTAGCGAACACCGGGGAGCTGTTTTTT,CASKGLANTGELFF
few,TRBV7-9,TRBD2,TRBJ2-1,TGTGCCAGCAGCCCATCGGCGACTAGCTGGTTTTATGAGCAGTTCTTC,CASSPSATSWFYEQFF
few,TRBV29-1,-,TRBJ1-1,TGCAGCGTGGATGACAGGACCACTGAAGCTTTCTTT,CSVDDRTTEAFF